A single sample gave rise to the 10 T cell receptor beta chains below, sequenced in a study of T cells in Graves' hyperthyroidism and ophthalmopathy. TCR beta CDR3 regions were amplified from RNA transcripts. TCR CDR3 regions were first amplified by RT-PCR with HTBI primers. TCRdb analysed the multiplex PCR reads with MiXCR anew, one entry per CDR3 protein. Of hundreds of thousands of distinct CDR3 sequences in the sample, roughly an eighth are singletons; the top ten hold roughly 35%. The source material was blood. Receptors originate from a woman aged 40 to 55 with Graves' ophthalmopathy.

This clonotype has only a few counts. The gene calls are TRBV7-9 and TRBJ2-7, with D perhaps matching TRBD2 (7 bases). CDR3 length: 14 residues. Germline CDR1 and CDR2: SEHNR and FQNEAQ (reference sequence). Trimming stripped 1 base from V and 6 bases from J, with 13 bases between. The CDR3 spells CASSLEGGGAEQYF. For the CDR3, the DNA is TGTGCCAGCAGCTTAGAAGGAGGGGGGGCCGAGCAGTACTTC. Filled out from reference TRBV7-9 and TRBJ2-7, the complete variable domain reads DTGVSQNPRHKITKRGQNVTFRCDPISEHNRLYWYRQTLGQGPEFLTYFQNEAQLEKSRLLSDRFSAERPKGSFSTLEIQRTEQGDSAMYLCASSLEGGGAEQYFGPGTRLTVT.

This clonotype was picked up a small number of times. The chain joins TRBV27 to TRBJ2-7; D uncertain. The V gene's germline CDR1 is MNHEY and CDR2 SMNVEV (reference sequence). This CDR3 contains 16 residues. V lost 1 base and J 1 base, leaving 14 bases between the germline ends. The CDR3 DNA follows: TGTGCCAGCAGTTTATATCCCCTTCTAGTATCCTACGAGCAGTACTTC. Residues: CASSLYPLLVSYEQYF.

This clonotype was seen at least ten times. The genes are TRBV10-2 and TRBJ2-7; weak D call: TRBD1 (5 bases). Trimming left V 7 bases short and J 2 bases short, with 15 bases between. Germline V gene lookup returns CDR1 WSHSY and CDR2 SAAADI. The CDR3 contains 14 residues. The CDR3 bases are TGCGCCAGCACAGGCACAGGAGCTCCCTACGAGCAGTACTTC. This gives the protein CASTGTGAPYEQYF.

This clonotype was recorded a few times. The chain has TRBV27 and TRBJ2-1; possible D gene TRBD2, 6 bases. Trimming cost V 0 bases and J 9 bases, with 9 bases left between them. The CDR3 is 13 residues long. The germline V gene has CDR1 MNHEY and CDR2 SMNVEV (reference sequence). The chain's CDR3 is CASSLSGGTEQFF. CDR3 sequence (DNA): TGTGCCAGCAGTTTATCGGGCGGGACTGAGCAGTTCTTC.

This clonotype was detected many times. CDR3 coding DNA: TGTGCCAGCAGTGAACGCGGAGGGACCTACAATGAGCAGTTCTTC. It encodes CASSERGGTYNEQFF. V is TRBV6-1 and J is TRBJ2-1; tentative D call: TRBD2 (6 bases). The CDR3 has 15 amino acids. The germline gives CDR1 MNHNS, CDR2 SASEGT. The germline V and J ends were trimmed by 2 bases and 2 bases, with 10 bases remaining between them.

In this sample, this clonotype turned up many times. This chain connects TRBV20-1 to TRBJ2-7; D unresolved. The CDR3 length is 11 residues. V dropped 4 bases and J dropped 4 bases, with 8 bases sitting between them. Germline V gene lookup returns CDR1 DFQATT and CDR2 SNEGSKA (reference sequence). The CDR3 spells CSATPGYEQYF. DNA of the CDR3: TGCAGTGCTACCCCGGGTTACGAGCAGTACTTC.

The CDR3, as DNA: TGCGCCAGCAGCTTGGAATTCTCAACGGGTGGGAATGAGCAGTTCTTC. Translation gives CASSLEFSTGGNEQFF. This chain joins TRBV5-1 and TRBJ2-1, with D hard to call. Germline V gene data show CDR1 as SGHRS and CDR2 as YFSETQ. V lost 0 bases, J lost 7 bases, and 17 bases lay in between. The CDR3 extends over 16 amino acids.

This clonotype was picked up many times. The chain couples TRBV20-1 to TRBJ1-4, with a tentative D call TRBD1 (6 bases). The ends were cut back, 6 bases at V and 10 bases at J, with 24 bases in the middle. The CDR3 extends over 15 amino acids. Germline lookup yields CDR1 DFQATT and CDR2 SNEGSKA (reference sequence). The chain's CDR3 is CSAPGLGQGLAKLFF. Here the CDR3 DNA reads TGCAGTGCGCCAGGGCTGGGACAAGGGCTTGCAAAACTGTTTTTT.

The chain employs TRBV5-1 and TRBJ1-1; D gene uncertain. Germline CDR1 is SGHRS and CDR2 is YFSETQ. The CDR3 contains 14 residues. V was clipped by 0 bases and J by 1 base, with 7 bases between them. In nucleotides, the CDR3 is TGCGCCAGCAGCTTGGCCCAAAAGAACACTGAAGCTTTCTTT. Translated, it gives CASSLAQKNTEAFF.

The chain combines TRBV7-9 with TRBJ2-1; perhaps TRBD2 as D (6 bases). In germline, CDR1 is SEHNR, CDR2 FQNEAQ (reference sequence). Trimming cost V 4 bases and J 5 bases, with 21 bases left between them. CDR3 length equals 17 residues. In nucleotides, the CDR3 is TGTGCCAGCAGCTCAGCCGTGGCCCGGGACTGGGACAATGAGCAGTTCTTC. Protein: CASSSAVARDWDNEQFF.